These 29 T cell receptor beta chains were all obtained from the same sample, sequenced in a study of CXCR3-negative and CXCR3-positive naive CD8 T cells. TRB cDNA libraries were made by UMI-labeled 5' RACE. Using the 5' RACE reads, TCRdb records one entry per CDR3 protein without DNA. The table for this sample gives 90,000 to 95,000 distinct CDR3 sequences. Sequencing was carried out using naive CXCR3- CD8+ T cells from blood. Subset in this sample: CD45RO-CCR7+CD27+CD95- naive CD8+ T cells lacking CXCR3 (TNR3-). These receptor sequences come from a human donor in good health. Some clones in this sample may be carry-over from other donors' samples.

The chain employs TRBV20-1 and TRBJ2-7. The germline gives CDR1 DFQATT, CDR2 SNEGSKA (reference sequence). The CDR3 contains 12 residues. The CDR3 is CSARTASYEQYF.

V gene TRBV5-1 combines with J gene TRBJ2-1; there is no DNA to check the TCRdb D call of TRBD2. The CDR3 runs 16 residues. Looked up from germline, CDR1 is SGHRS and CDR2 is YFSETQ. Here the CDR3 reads CASSRTSGGTYNEQFF. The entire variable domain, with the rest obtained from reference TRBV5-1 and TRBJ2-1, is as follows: KAGVTQTPRYLIKTRGQQVTLSCSPISGHRSVSWYQQTPGQGLQFLFEYFSETQRNKGNFPGRFSGRQFSNSRSEMNVSTLELGDSALYLCASSRTSGGTYNEQFFGPGTRLTVL.

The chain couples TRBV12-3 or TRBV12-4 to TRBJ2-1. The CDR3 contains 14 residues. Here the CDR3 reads CASRVSVDDNEQFF.

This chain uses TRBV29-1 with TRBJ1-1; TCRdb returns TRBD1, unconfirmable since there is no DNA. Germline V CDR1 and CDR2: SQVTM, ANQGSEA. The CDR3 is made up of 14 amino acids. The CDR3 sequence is CSGQDTGSNTEAFF. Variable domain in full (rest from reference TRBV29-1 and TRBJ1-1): SAVISQKPSRDICQRGTSLTIQCQVDSQVTMMFWYRQQPGQSLTLIATANQGSEATYESGFVIDKFPISRPNLTFSTLTVSNMSPEDSSIYLCSGQDTGSNTEAFFGQGTRLTVV.

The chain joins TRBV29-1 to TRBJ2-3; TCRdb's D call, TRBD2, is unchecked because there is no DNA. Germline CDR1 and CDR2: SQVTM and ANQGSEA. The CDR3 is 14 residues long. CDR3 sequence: CSVGASAVADTQYF.

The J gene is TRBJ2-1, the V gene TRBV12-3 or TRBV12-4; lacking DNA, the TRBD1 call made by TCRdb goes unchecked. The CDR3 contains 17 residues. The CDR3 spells CASSSREPLYSYNEQFF.

CDR3 in amino acids: CSVVDLQDPYGYTF. This chain links TRBV29-1 with TRBJ1-2. Germline CDR1 is SQVTM and CDR2 is ANQGSEA. The CDR3 sequence is 14 residues long.

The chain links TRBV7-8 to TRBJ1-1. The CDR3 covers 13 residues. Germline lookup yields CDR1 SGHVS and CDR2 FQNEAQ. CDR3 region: CASIFSSYTEAFF.

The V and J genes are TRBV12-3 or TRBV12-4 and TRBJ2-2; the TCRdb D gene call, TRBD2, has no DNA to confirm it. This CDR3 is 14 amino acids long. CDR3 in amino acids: CASNGGENTGELFF.

The chain's CDR3 is CSAQLEEPSRGSYEQYF. The chain is built from TRBV20-1 and TRBJ2-7; absent DNA, TCRdb's TRBD2 call cannot be checked. The CDR3 length is 17 residues. The germline CDR1 and CDR2 sequences are DFQATT and SNEGSKA (reference sequence).

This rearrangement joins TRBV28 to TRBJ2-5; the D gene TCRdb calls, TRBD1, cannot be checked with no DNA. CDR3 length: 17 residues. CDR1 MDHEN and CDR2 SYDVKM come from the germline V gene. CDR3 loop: CASSFNRDTKIQETQYF.

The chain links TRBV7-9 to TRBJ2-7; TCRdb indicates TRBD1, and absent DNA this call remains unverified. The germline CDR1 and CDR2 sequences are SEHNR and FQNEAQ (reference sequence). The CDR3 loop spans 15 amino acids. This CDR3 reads CASSPPGQGPYEQYF.

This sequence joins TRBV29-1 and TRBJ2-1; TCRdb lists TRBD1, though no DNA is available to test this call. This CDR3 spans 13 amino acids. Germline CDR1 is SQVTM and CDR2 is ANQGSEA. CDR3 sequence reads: CSVESRGDYEQFF.

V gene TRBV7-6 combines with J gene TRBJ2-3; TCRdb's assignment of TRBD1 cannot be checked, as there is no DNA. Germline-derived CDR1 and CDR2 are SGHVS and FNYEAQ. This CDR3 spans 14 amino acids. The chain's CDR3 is CASSLSGGADTQYF. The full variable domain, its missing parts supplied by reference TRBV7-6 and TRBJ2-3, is GAGVSQSPRYKVTKRGQDVALRCDPISGHVSLYWYRQALGQGPEFLTYFNYEAQQDKSGLPNDRFSAERPEGSISTLTIQRTEQRDSAMYRCASSLSGGADTQYFGPGTRLTVL.

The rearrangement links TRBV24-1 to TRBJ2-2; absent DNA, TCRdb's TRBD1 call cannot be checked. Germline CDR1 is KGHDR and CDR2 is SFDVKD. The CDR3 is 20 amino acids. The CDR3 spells CATSDLDRVKYHSLHGELFF.

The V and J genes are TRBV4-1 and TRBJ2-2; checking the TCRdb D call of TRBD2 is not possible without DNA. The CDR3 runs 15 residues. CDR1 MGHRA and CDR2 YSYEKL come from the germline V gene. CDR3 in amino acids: CASSQGRTDTGELFF.

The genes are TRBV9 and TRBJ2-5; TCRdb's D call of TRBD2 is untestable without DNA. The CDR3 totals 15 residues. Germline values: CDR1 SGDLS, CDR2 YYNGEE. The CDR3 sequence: CASSVIGRTQETQYF.

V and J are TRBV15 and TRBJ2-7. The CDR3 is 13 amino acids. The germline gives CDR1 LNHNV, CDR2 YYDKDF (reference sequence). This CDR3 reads CATSQDPTYEQYF.

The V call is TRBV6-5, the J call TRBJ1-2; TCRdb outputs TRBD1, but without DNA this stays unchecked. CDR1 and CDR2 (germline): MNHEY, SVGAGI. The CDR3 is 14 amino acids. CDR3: CASSTPDPGDGYTF.

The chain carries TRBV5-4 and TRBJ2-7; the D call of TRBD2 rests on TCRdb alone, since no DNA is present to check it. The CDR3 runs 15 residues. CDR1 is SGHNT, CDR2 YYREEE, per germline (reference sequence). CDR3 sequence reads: CASSQGSGRVNEQYF.

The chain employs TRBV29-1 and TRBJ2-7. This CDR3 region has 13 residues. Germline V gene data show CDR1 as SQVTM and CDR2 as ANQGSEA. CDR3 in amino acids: CSVATISSYEQYF.

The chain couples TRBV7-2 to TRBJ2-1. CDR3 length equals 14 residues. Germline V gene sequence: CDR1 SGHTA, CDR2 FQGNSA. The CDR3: CASSFTSSYNEQFF.

Here the CDR3 reads CSVEGYGSGANVLTF. J is TRBJ2-6 and V is TRBV29-1. The germline V gene encodes CDR1 SQVTM and CDR2 ANQGSEA. The CDR3 runs to 15 residues.

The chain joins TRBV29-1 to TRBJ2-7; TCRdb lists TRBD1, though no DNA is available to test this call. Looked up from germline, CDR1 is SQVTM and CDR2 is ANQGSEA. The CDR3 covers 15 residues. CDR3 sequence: CSVVPSGTETYEQYF.

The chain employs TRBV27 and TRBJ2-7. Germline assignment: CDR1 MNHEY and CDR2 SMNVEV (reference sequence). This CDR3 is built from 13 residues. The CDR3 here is CASSLTSEYEQYF.

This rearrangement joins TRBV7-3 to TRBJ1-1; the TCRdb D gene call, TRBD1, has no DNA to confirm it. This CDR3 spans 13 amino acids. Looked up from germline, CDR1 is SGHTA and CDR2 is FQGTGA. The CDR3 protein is CASRNPGDTEAFF. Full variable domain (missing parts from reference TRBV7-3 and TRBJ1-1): GAGVSQTPSNKVTEKGKYVELRCDPISGHTALYWYRQSLGQGPEFLIYFQGTGAADDSGLPNDRFFAVRPEGSVSTLKIQRTERGDSAVYLCASRNPGDTEAFFGQGTRLTVV.

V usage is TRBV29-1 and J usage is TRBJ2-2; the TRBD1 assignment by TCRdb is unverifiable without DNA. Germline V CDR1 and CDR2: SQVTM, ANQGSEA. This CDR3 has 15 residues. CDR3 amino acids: CSVESGKSNTGELFF.

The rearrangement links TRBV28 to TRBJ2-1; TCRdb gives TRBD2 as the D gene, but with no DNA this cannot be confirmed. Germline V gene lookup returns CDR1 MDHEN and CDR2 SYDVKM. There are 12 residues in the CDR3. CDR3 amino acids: CASSFGEREQFF.

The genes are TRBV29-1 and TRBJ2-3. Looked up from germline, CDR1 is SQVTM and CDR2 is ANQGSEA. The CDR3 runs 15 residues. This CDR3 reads CSVVGGGSSTDTQYF.